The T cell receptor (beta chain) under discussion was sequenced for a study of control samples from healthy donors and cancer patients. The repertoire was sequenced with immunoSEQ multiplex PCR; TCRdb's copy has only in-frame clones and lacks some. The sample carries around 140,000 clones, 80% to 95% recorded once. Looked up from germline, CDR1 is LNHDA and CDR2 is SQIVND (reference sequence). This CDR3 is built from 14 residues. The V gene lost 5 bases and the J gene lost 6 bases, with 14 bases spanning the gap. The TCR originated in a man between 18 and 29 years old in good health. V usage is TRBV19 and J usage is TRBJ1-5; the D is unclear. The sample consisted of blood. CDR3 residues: CASSFLEAGQPQHF. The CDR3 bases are TGTGCCAGTAGTTTTTTAGAGGCGGGTCAGCCCCAGCATTTT.